This TCR beta chain appears in the sequencing data of a study of T cell clonotyping in hematopoietic cell transplantation. Study-level results: At the given depth, recipient repertoires were over 95% de novo clonotypes. Graft donor and pretransplant recipient Inverse Simpson Index values predicted broader posttransplant TCR diversity. After transplant, recipient diversity fell while pathologically expanded clonotypes grew through day 180.

A remark on this clone: Its matching antigen is unknown.

The CDR3 spans 14 residues. The ends lost 4 bases at V and 5 bases at J; junction bases unmatched: 6. Germline V lookup: CDR1 SGHTA, CDR2 FQGNSA. The assay was immunoSEQ multiplex PCR, and TCRdb's table has in-frame clones only and misses some. Among more than 65,000 clones, 90% to 95% were seen once, and the ten largest hold roughly 1.7%. This receptor was taken from a man between 45 and 60 years old in good health. Some clones in this sample may be carry-over from other donors' samples. The chain recombines TRBV7-2 with TRBJ2-5; 8 positions agree with TRBD1. The sequenced sample consisted of peripheral blood mononuclear cells. This chain's CDR3 is CASSSPGGLETQYF. The CDR3 nucleotides are TGTGCCAGCAGCTCCCCAGGGGGCTTGGAGACCCAGTACTTC.